This TCR beta chain emerged from a study of blood T cell repertoires in COVID-19. Study background: The study drew acute and convalescent COVID-19 samples from the United States, Italy and Spain. PBMCs, B-cell-depleted T cells, or T cells provided the cDNA or gDNA that made up the material.

The V end lost 6 bases, the J end lost 1 base, and 15 bases lay between the germline ends. The CDR3 consists of 16 residues. CDR1 SNHLY and CDR2 FYNNEI come from the germline V gene. How the authors handled the data: Amplified reference gene primers provided the basis for estimating nucleated cell counts. Libraries were prepared by immunoSEQ multiplex PCR; TCRdb keeps only in-frame clonotypes and omits some of them. That table furnishes V, J and clone size, whereas the DNA furnished D and trimming. The profile shows more than 50,000 clones, over 80% of them singletons. This chain joins TRBV2 and TRBJ2-2; TRBD1 is a possible D gene (6 bases). The source is a woman aged 55-70 years with acute or convalescent COVID-19. The sequenced sample was peripheral blood. The CDR3 is CASRAQGRRNTGELFF. The CDR3 DNA sequence: TGTGCCAGCAGAGCCCAGGGGCGGAGGAACACCGGGGAGCTGTTTTTT.